This passage covers 28 T cell receptor beta chains from one sample sequenced in a study of T cell responses to AZD1222 COVID-19 vaccine. Clones were sequenced by immunoSEQ multiplex PCR, and TCRdb holds only the in-frame ones, with some missing. The data hold approximately 150,000 clones, with roughly 92% observed a single time. Source: peripheral blood, taken 28 days after the second AZD1222 dose. These receptors came from an adult who received the AZD1222 COVID-19 vaccine.

This clone was counted only a few times. This chain joins TRBV27 and TRBJ2-7; 8 bases agree with TRBD2. Trimming at V came to 5 bases and at J to 3 bases, leaving 9 bases not matched to a gene. Germline loops: CDR1 MNHEY, CDR2 SMNVEV (reference sequence). The CDR3 consists of 15 residues. Here the CDR3 DNA reads TGTGCCAGCAGTCAGGGGCTAGCGGGTAACTACGAGCAGTACTTC. Translating it yields CASSQGLAGNYEQYF.

The rearrangement joins TRBV5-1 to TRBJ1-5; D remains unclear. V was pared by 0 bases and J by 0 bases, with 7 bases between. Germline CDR1 reads SGHRS; CDR2 reads YFSETQ. The CDR3 consists of 15 residues. The CDR3 protein is CASSLGQNSNQPQHF. CDR3 in DNA: TGCGCCAGCAGCTTGGGTCAGAATAGCAATCAGCCCCAGCATTTT.

This sequence joins TRBV4-3 and TRBJ2-3, with 13 bases lining up with TRBD2. V lost 3 bases and J lost 1; bases outside the gene matches: 10. Germline V gives CDR1 LGHNA, CDR2 YSLEER. The CDR3 loop spans 19 amino acids. The CDR3 nucleotides are TGCGCCAGCAGCCACACTAGCGGGAGGGCCGTTCGGGGCACAGATACGCAGTATTTT. This gives the protein CASSHTSGRAVRGTDTQYF.

The rearrangement uses TRBV6-5 and TRBJ1-1, with D tentatively TRBD1 (5 bases). The CDR3 is 14 amino acids. The V end was cut by 5 bases, the J end by 5 bases, with 15 bases between. Germline V gives CDR1 MNHEY, CDR2 SVGAGI. The CDR3 protein is CASSPRVVITEAFF. In nucleotides, the CDR3 is TGTGCCAGCAGTCCCAGGGTTGTTATTACTGAAGCTTTCTTT.

V is TRBV27 and J is TRBJ1-6; D not resolved. Trimming removed 3 bases from V and 2 bases from J, with 2 bases in between. Germline values: CDR1 MNHEY, CDR2 SMNVEV (reference sequence). The CDR3 extends over 13 amino acids. CDR3 in amino acids: CASSFTYNSPLHF. CDR3 DNA: TGTGCCAGCAGTTTTACCTATAATTCACCCCTCCACTTT.

In its sample, this clone was seen once. The chain joins TRBV9 to TRBJ2-1, with unresolved D. V lost 0 bases to trimming and J lost 13 bases, with 17 bases between them. The length of the CDR3 is 14 residues. Germline CDR1 reads SGDLS; CDR2 reads YYNGEE. CDR3 coding DNA: TGTGCCAGCAGCGTAGACTTTTACGGTTCTGGTCAGTTCTTC. It codes for CASSVDFYGSGQFF.

V usage is TRBV28 and J usage is TRBJ2-2, with 9 bases fitting TRBD1. The CDR3 consists of 15 residues. Germline V CDR1 and CDR2: MDHEN, SYDVKM. After removal of 5 bases from V and 6 bases from J, the junction contained 7 bases not matched to a gene. CDR3 nucleotide sequence: TGTGCCAGCAGTACACCCGGGACAGGGCCCGGGGAGCTGTTTTTT. Amino acids: CASSTPGTGPGELFF.

This clone was detected once. This sequence joins TRBV19 and TRBJ2-7, with TRBD2 matching over 12 bases. The germline gives CDR1 LNHDA, CDR2 SQIVND (reference sequence). With 4 bases clipped from V and 1 base from J, the junction kept 8 bases outside the gene matches. The CDR3 runs to 17 residues. CDR3 DNA sequence: TGTGCCAGTAGTACCTTACCCGGACTAGCGGGGTCCTACGAGCAGTACTTC. Protein: CASSTLPGLAGSYEQYF.

The chain uses TRBV18 and TRBJ2-2, with D hard to call. The V end was cut by 2 bases, the J end by 4 bases, with 8 bases between. The CDR3 runs to 14 residues. In germline, CDR1 is KGHSH, CDR2 LQKENI. The CDR3 nucleotides are TGTGCCAGCTCACCATCCAATCCCACCGGGGAGCTGTTTTTT. It translates to CASSPSNPTGELFF.

This clone was found once. CDR3 DNA sequence: TGTGCCAGCTCACCGGGGGGGGACAGTTCCTACGAGCAGTACTTC. The encoded protein is CASSPGGDSSYEQYF. J is TRBJ2-7 and V is TRBV18; D could derive from TRBD1 or TRBD2 (7 bases each). The CDR3 totals 15 residues. Germline values: CDR1 KGHSH, CDR2 LQKENI. Trimming took 3 bases from V and 1 from J, leaving 13 bases between them.

This chain uses TRBV24-1 with TRBJ2-5; D is perhaps TRBD2 (6 bases). CDR3 length: 15 residues. V was shortened by 9 bases and J by 5 bases, with 21 bases between the two germline ends. Germline CDR1 is KGHDR and CDR2 is SFDVKD. CDR3 loop: CATAPRGPGRETQYF. The DNA of the CDR3 is TGTGCCACCGCACCCAGAGGGCCAGGGAGGGAGACCCAGTACTTC.

V and J are TRBV28 and TRBJ2-7, with TRBD2 as a possible D gene (5 bases). V was cut by 3 bases and J by 7 bases, with 13 bases left in between. The CDR3 has 13 amino acids. The germline V gene has CDR1 MDHEN and CDR2 SYDVKM. The CDR3 DNA reads as TGTGCCAGCAGTTTTAGCCTACGAGGGGAGCAGTACTTC. Residues: CASSFSLRGEQYF.

This clone occurred a few times. This chain links TRBV18 with TRBJ1-6; perhaps TRBD1 as D (5 bases). The CDR3 covers 12 residues. The V end lost 3 bases, the J end lost 9 bases, and 6 bases lay between the germline ends. Germline CDR1 is KGHSH and CDR2 is LQKENI. The CDR3 DNA reads TGTGCCAGCTCACCCGGGGGTTCACCCCTCCACTTT. Translated, it gives CASSPGGSPLHF.

The rearrangement links TRBV3-1 (or the pseudogene TRBV3-2) to TRBJ2-7, with D possibly matching TRBD2 (6 bases). Germline CDR1 reads LGHDT; CDR2 reads YNNKEL (reference sequence). Trimming pared 1 base from V and 5 bases from J, leaving 15 bases between. CDR3 size: 15 residues. This chain's CDR3 is CASSQVYGSSNEQYF. The CDR3 nucleotides are TGTGCCAGCAGCCAAGTTTACGGGAGCTCGAACGAGCAGTACTTC.

The genes are TRBV19 and TRBJ2-7; D possibly corresponds to TRBD2 (6 bases). CDR1 and CDR2 from the germline V gene are LNHDA and SQIVND (reference sequence). This CDR3 has 17 residues. The ends were cut back, 2 bases at V and 2 bases at J, with 19 bases in the middle. The CDR3 region is CASSIRFGGSPPYEQYF. The CDR3, as DNA: TGTGCCAGTAGTATACGGTTTGGAGGGAGCCCCCCCTACGAGCAGTACTTC.

The chain joins TRBV9 to TRBJ2-2, with 10 bases identical to TRBD2. The junction had 10 bases not matched to a gene; V was cut back by 4 bases and J by 7 bases. The CDR3 sequence is 16 residues long. Germline CDR1 reads SGDLS; CDR2 reads YYNGEE. Here the CDR3 reads CASSPGLAGALGELFF. DNA for the CDR3: TGTGCCAGCAGCCCCGGCCTAGCGGGAGCCCTCGGGGAGCTGTTTTTT.

This clone has more than one count but fewer than ten. V is TRBV6-1 and J is TRBJ2-7; 12 bases match TRBD1. There are 16 residues in the CDR3. J gave up 5 bases and V 2 bases, and 7 bases lay outside the gene matches. CDR1 and CDR2 (germline): MNHNS, SASEGT. The CDR3 sequence: CASSEFAGQGANEQYF. The CDR3 bases are TGTGCCAGCAGTGAATTTGCGGGACAGGGGGCGAACGAGCAGTACTTC.

The chain couples TRBV7-2 to TRBJ1-6; no firm D call. From germline, CDR1 is SGHTA and CDR2 FQGNSA. This CDR3 region has 15 residues. Trimming stripped 1 base from V and 9 bases from J, with 13 bases between. The DNA for the CDR3 is TGTGCCAGCAGCTTAGAGTATACCAATTTTTCACCCCTCCACTTT. This translates into CASSLEYTNFSPLHF.

The chain has TRBV5-1 and TRBJ1-6; possible D gene TRBD1, 6 bases. Germline V gene lookup returns CDR1 SGHRS and CDR2 YFSETQ. The CDR3 is made up of 15 amino acids. V was shortened by 2 bases and J by 6 bases, with 12 bases between the two germline ends. The CDR3 sequence: CASSFLDRTNSPLHF. CDR3 DNA sequence: TGCGCCAGCAGCTTCCTGGACAGAACTAATTCACCCCTCCACTTT. Together with reference TRBV5-1 and TRBJ1-6, the CDR3 gives the full variable domain: KAGVTQTPRYLIKTRGQQVTLSCSPISGHRSVSWYQQTPGQGLQFLFEYFSETQRNKGNFPGRFSGRQFSNSRSEMNVSTLELGDSALYLCASSFLDRTNSPLHFGNGTRLTVT.

J is TRBJ1-2 and V is TRBV5-1; 7 bases match TRBD1. The germline gives CDR1 SGHRS, CDR2 YFSETQ. CDR3 size: 16 residues. After removal of 2 bases from V and 7 bases from J, the junction contained 14 bases not matched to a gene. The CDR3 DNA reads as TGCGCCAGCAGCTTCCCACAGGGGATGGGATTTGCTGGCTACACCTTC. This translates into CASSFPQGMGFAGYTF. The full variable domain, completed using reference TRBV5-1 and TRBJ1-2, is KAGVTQTPRYLIKTRGQQVTLSCSPISGHRSVSWYQQTPGQGLQFLFEYFSETQRNKGNFPGRFSGRQFSNSRSEMNVSTLELGDSALYLCASSFPQGMGFAGYTFGSGTRLTVV.

V and J are TRBV19 and TRBJ1-2; perhaps TRBD1 as D (5 bases). The CDR3 runs 14 residues. CDR1 and CDR2 (germline): LNHDA, SQIVND (reference sequence). V was clipped by 11 bases and J by 0 bases, with 16 bases between them. The CDR3 DNA sequence: TGTGCCTCAAATGAGGGGCACTCTAACTATGGCTACACCTTC. This sequence encodes CASNEGHSNYGYTF.

The chain employs TRBV6-2 or TRBV6-3 and TRBJ2-7; D uncertain. CDR1 and CDR2 from the germline V gene are MNHEY and SVGEGT. Trimming cost V 0 bases and J 0 bases, with 6 bases left between them. The CDR3 consists of 14 residues. The CDR3 protein is CASSYSSASYEQYF. Here the CDR3 DNA reads TGTGCCAGCAGTTACTCCAGCGCCTCCTACGAGCAGTACTTC.

The rearrangement joins TRBV9 to TRBJ2-3; TRBD2 matches at 9 bases. Unmatched junction bases numbered 6, after V lost 4 bases and J lost 0 bases. This CDR3 is built from 16 residues. Germline V CDR1 and CDR2: SGDLS, YYNGEE. The CDR3 loop is CASSLSGGHSTDTQYF. DNA for the CDR3: TGTGCCAGCAGCCTTAGCGGGGGACATAGCACAGATACGCAGTATTTT. The variable domain in full, completed from reference TRBV9 and TRBJ2-3, reads DSGVTQTPKHLITATGQRVTLRCSPRSGDLSVYWYQQSLDQGLQFLIQYYNGEERAKGNILERFSAQQFPDLHSELNLSSLELGDSALYFCASSLSGGHSTDTQYFGPGTRLTVL.

The chain employs TRBV9 and TRBJ1-1; D gene unclear. CDR3 length: 13 amino acids. Germline V gene data show CDR1 as SGDLS and CDR2 as YYNGEE. V lost 3 bases and J lost 7, with 13 bases in between. This CDR3 reads CASSAAPEGEAFF. The CDR3 DNA is TGTGCCAGCAGCGCCGCCCCCGAGGGTGAAGCTTTCTTT. The full variable domain, with the rest looked up from reference TRBV9 and TRBJ1-1, is DSGVTQTPKHLITATGQRVTLRCSPRSGDLSVYWYQQSLDQGLQFLIQYYNGEERAKGNILERFSAQQFPDLHSELNLSSLELGDSALYFCASSAAPEGEAFFGQGTRLTVV.

The V call is TRBV27, the J call TRBJ1-4; D uncertain. The CDR3 sequence is 14 residues long. CDR1 and CDR2 from the germline V gene are MNHEY and SMNVEV (reference sequence). V was cut by 5 bases and J by 5 bases, with 12 bases left in between. The CDR3 reads CASSMQHRNEKLFF. CDR3 in DNA: TGTGCCAGCAGTATGCAACACCGGAATGAAAAACTGTTTTTT. Drawing the rest from reference TRBV27 and TRBJ1-4, the complete variable domain is EAQVTQNPRYLITVTGKKLTVTCSQNMNHEYMSWYRQDPGLGLRQIYYSMNVEVTDKGDVPEGYKVSRKEKRNFPLILESPSPNQTSLYFCASSMQHRNEKLFFGSGTQLSVL.

The rearrangement joins TRBV6-5 to TRBJ2-3; tentatively, D is TRBD1 (7 bases). From germline, CDR1 is MNHEY and CDR2 SVGAGI. Deletions cut 5 bases from V and 4 bases from J, with 13 bases between. The CDR3 totals 14 residues. CDR3 DNA: TGTGCCAGCAGTCGGGGGACAGCGGCAGATACGCAGTATTTT. Translating it yields CASSRGTAADTQYF.

The chain combines TRBV27 with TRBJ2-7; TRBD1 agrees at 8 bases. Germline trimming cut 3 bases from V and 3 bases from J; bases unmatched to any gene: 7. Germline lookup yields CDR1 MNHEY and CDR2 SMNVEV (reference sequence). The length of the CDR3 is 15 residues. CDR3 DNA sequence: TGTGCCAGCAGTTTGATTGGGACAGGACACTACGAGCAGTACTTC. Protein: CASSLIGTGHYEQYF.

The chain is built from TRBV5-6 and TRBJ1-2; D is unclear. V lost 0 bases to trimming and J lost 4 bases, with 13 bases between them. The CDR3 is made up of 15 amino acids. Per the germline V gene, CDR1 is SGHDT and CDR2 is YYEEEE. The CDR3 DNA sequence: TGTGCCAGCAGCTTGGAGTCAGTCCCTATCTATGGCTACACCTTC. It translates to CASSLESVPIYGYTF.